These 27 T cell receptor beta chains originate from one sample sequenced in a study of shared clonotypes between healthy human individuals. Assay: immunoSEQ multiplex PCR; the TCRdb copy retains only in-frame clones and omits some. The data show 2 million to 2.5 million clones, 90% to 97% seen once. The sequenced material came from naive CD4+ T cells sorted from blood. Subset noted: CD45RA+ positively selected. These receptors originate from a man in his late teens or twenties in good health.

About this clone itself: The same CDR3 also results from other DNA sequences found in this sample. The V call is TRBV7-9, the J call TRBJ2-5; 9 bases are shared with TRBD1. Germline CDR1 and CDR2: SEHNR and FQNEAQ (reference sequence). This CDR3 spans 14 amino acids. The V segment lost 4 bases and the J segment 2 bases; nucleotides outside the gene matches: 2. The CDR3 here is CASSSGQGQETQYF. The CDR3 DNA reads as TGTGCCAGCAGCTCCGGACAGGGGCAAGAGACCCAGTACTTC.

V is TRBV27 and J is TRBJ1-2; D perhaps matches TRBD1 (5 bases). The CDR3 extends over 13 amino acids. Per the germline V gene, CDR1 is MNHEY and CDR2 is SMNVEV (reference sequence). V lost 5 bases and J lost 7, with 14 bases in between. The CDR3 coding sequence is TGTGCCAGCAGTGGCTTCAGGGATTCTGGCTACACCTTC. Protein product: CASSGFRDSGYTF.

V is TRBV11-3 and J is TRBJ2-2, with D perhaps matching TRBD2 (6 bases). The CDR3 is 16 amino acids. Trimming pared 5 bases from V and 8 bases from J, leaving 21 bases between. The V gene's germline CDR1 is SGHNT and CDR2 YENEEA. In nucleotides, the CDR3 is TGTGCCAGCAGCCCCTCCTTGGGGGGTCGGTCAGGGGAGCTGTTTTTT. Protein: CASSPSLGGRSGELFF.

The rearrangement joins TRBV7-2 to TRBJ2-7; 11 bases align to TRBD2. Germline CDR1 SGHTA, CDR2 FQGNSA. The CDR3 spans 15 residues. J gave up 7 bases and V 6 bases, and 11 bases lay outside the gene matches. CDR3: CASRRTSGSRNEQYF. CDR3 bases: TGTGCCAGCAGACGAACTAGCGGGAGCCGTAATGAGCAGTACTTC.

Of note for this clone: The identical CDR3 is also encoded by other nucleotide sequences in the sample. The chain recombines TRBV7-9 with TRBJ1-1; no firm D call. Germline V CDR1 and CDR2: SEHNR, FQNEAQ (reference sequence). There are 12 residues in the CDR3. Trimming shortened V by 5 bases and J by 4 bases, and 8 bases separated the two germline ends. The chain's CDR3 is CASSTGGTEAFF. The CDR3 DNA reads as TGTGCCAGCAGCACGGGCGGCACTGAAGCTTTCTTT.

The J gene is TRBJ2-5, the V gene TRBV9; 7 nucleotides match TRBD1. V shed 3 bases and J 2 bases; nucleotides not matched to a gene: 10. This CDR3 has 16 residues. Looked up from germline, CDR1 is SGDLS and CDR2 is YYNGEE. DNA of the CDR3: TGTGCCAGCAGCGCCTTAGACGGGACAGCGCAAGAGACCCAGTACTTC. This encodes CASSALDGTAQETQYF.

The chain uses TRBV6-6 and TRBJ2-7; TRBD1 matches 7 bases. The CDR3 runs to 14 residues. The germline V gene has CDR1 MNHNY and CDR2 SVGAGI (reference sequence). Trimming at V came to 5 bases and at J to 1 base, leaving 5 bases not matched to a gene. Here the CDR3 reads CASSPGQVSYEQYF. CDR3 coding DNA: TGTGCCAGCAGTCCCGGACAGGTTTCCTACGAGCAGTACTTC.

The J gene is TRBJ1-1, the V gene TRBV5-1; D unresolved. Germline V gene lookup returns CDR1 SGHRS and CDR2 YFSETQ. Trimming left V 0 bases short and J 5 bases short, with 8 bases between. The CDR3 contains 13 residues. The CDR3 spells CASSLATGTEAFF. CDR3 coding DNA: TGCGCCAGCAGCTTGGCCACGGGAACTGAAGCTTTCTTT. Filled out from reference TRBV5-1 and TRBJ1-1, the complete variable domain reads KAGVTQTPRYLIKTRGQQVTLSCSPISGHRSVSWYQQTPGQGLQFLFEYFSETQRNKGNFPGRFSGRQFSNSRSEMNVSTLELGDSALYLCASSLATGTEAFFGQGTRLTVV.

The chain joins TRBV30 to TRBJ1-6, with D possibly matching TRBD1 (5 bases). The CDR3 runs 15 residues. Trimming took off 5 bases at V and 0 bases at J, with 11 bases between the two ends. Looked up from germline, CDR1 is GTSNPN and CDR2 is SVGIG (reference sequence). For the CDR3, the DNA is TGTGCCTGGGGTCGGGGGGGCTCCTATAATTCACCCCTCCACTTT. Its translation: CAWGRGGSYNSPLHF.

V and J are TRBV5-1 and TRBJ2-1; 11 nucleotides align to TRBD2. There are 16 residues in the CDR3. Germline V gene sequence: CDR1 SGHRS, CDR2 YFSETQ. V shed 4 bases, J shed 4 bases, and the junction held 7 bases outside the gene matches. CDR3 in amino acids: CASSQGTSGLYNEQFF. The CDR3 DNA reads as TGCGCCAGCAGCCAAGGGACTAGCGGTCTATACAATGAGCAGTTCTTC.

This chain connects TRBV7-9 to TRBJ1-4, with 7 bases that match TRBD1. The CDR3 is made up of 15 amino acids. After removal of 1 base from V and 8 bases from J, the junction contained 7 bases not matched to a gene. Germline assignment: CDR1 SEHNR and CDR2 FQNEAQ (reference sequence). The CDR3 spells CASSLGDRDEEKLFF. The CDR3 DNA sequence: TGTGCCAGCAGCTTAGGCGACAGGGATGAAGAAAAACTGTTTTTT.

This clone has only one observation. The V call is TRBV10-3, the J call TRBJ1-5, with 9 positions matching TRBD1. This CDR3 contains 15 residues. The ends lost 4 bases at V and 8 bases at J; junction bases unmatched: 9. Germline CDR1 reads ENHRY; CDR2 reads SYGVKD. The DNA for the CDR3 is TGTGCCATCAGTGGACGGACAGGGGAGTCGGAGCCCCAGCATTTT. Protein product: CAISGRTGESEPQHF.

This sequence joins TRBV29-1 and TRBJ1-2, with unresolved D. Trimming removed 4 bases from V and 0 bases from J, with 9 bases in between. Germline CDR1 is SQVTM and CDR2 is ANQGSEA. The CDR3 length is 13 residues. In nucleotides, the CDR3 is TGCAGCGTTGGTGGCGTCCCTAACTATGGCTACACCTTC. It codes for CSVGGVPNYGYTF.

J is TRBJ2-1 and V is TRBV7-2; D is unclear. Trimming removed 0 bases at V and 3 bases at J, with 3 bases between. This CDR3 contains 13 residues. Germline-derived CDR1 and CDR2 are SGHTA and FQGNSA. CDR3 loop: CASSLANYNEQFF. In DNA form, the CDR3 reads TGTGCCAGCAGCTTAGCTAACTACAATGAGCAGTTCTTC.

The rearrangement links TRBV7-3 to TRBJ2-3, with no clear D. V was cut by 2 bases and J by 4 bases, with 10 bases left in between. Looked up from germline, CDR1 is SGHTA and CDR2 is FQGTGA. CDR3 length equals 14 residues. CDR3 nucleotides: TGTGCCAGCAGCTTAGGGCAGCCCCCAGATACGCAGTATTTT. It encodes CASSLGQPPDTQYF.

V gene TRBV4-1 combines with J gene TRBJ2-3; 7 nucleotides align to TRBD1. Germline CDR1 reads MGHRA; CDR2 reads YSYEKL. With V trimmed by 1 base and J by 1 base, 2 bases remained unmatched. The CDR3 is made up of 15 amino acids. The CDR3, as DNA: TGCGCCAGCAGCCAAGGACAGGGTGGCACAGATACGCAGTATTTT. This encodes CASSQGQGGTDTQYF.

This clone was found once. The chain couples TRBV11-2 to TRBJ2-3, with D perhaps matching TRBD2 (6 bases). V gave up 2 bases and J gave up 1 base, with 13 bases separating them. Germline CDR1 is SGHAT and CDR2 is FQNNGV. The CDR3 is 16 residues long. CDR3 sequence: CASSLYPGVRTDTQYF. The CDR3 bases are TGTGCCAGCAGCTTATATCCGGGGGTGCGCACAGATACGCAGTATTTT.

The chain is built from TRBV5-6 and TRBJ1-2, with 7 bases matching TRBD1. This CDR3 has 13 amino acids. V gave up 1 base and J gave up 8 bases; unmatched junction bases: 5. CDR1 is SGHDT and CDR2 is YYEEEE in the germline V gene. The CDR3 spells CASSLRQGVGYTF. CDR3 bases: TGTGCCAGCAGCTTGAGACAGGGAGTCGGCTACACCTTC.

This clone has only a few counts. The V gene is TRBV5-1, the J gene TRBJ1-2, with a possible D match to TRBD1 (6 bases). The V end lost 3 bases, the J end lost 5 bases, and 14 bases lay between the germline ends. Germline V gene data show CDR1 as SGHRS and CDR2 as YFSETQ. CDR3 length: 14 amino acids. The CDR3 sequence: CASSSSAGTYGYTF. The CDR3, as DNA: TGCGCCAGCAGCTCCTCTGCAGGGACATATGGCTACACCTTC.

This CDR3 is CASSLQGGLGDTQYF. The CDR3 nucleotides read TGTGCCAGCAGTCTACAGGGGGGCCTCGGAGATACGCAGTATTTT. This chain joins TRBV6-5 and TRBJ2-3, with 8 bases that match TRBD1. The germline CDR1 and CDR2 sequences are MNHEY and SVGAGI. The CDR3 extends over 15 amino acids. Trimming at V came to 5 bases and at J to 5 bases, leaving 9 bases not matched to a gene.

The sample holds one count of this clone. This chain uses TRBV10-3 with TRBJ2-3; 13 bases match TRBD2. This CDR3 comprises 16 residues. The V gene's germline CDR1 is ENHRY and CDR2 SYGVKD. V dropped 5 bases and J dropped 3; count of bases not matched to a gene: 5. CDR3 residues: CAISPTSGGATDTQYF. The CDR3 DNA is TGTGCCATCAGTCCCACTAGCGGGGGGGCGACAGATACGCAGTATTTT.

This clone has only one observation. The chain is built from TRBV18 and TRBJ1-2; D gene ambiguous. Trimming took 2 bases from V and 3 from J, leaving 7 bases between them. Germline-derived CDR1 and CDR2 are KGHSH and LQKENI. The length of the CDR3 is 13 residues. This CDR3 reads CASSPGVYYGYTF. The CDR3 coding sequence is TGTGCCAGCTCACCAGGGGTCTACTATGGCTACACCTTC.

V usage is TRBV5-4 and J usage is TRBJ2-3; possible D gene TRBD2, 6 bases. This CDR3 has 13 amino acids. The germline gives CDR1 SGHNT, CDR2 YYREEE (reference sequence). Trimming cost V 7 bases and J 5 bases, with 14 bases left between them. CDR3 in DNA: TGTGCCAGCCGTTTGGCGGGACGAGATACGCAGTATTTT. Its protein product is CASRLAGRDTQYF.

This chain joins TRBV6-5 and TRBJ2-5; 9 nucleotides align to TRBD2. V shed 8 bases, J shed 2 bases, and the junction held 6 bases outside the gene matches. Per the germline V gene, CDR1 is MNHEY and CDR2 is SVGAGI. The CDR3 runs 14 residues. As DNA, the CDR3 is TGTGCCAGCCTGGATAGCGGGGGACAAGAGACCCAGTACTTC. Amino acid sequence: CASLDSGGQETQYF.

CDR3 sequence reads: CARSPGTPTMLGPYEQYF. The CDR3 DNA is TGTGCCAGAAGCCCCGGGACTCCGACAATGCTAGGGCCCTACGAGCAGTACTTC. The chain combines TRBV5-3 with TRBJ2-7, with D possibly matching TRBD2 (6 bases). TRBV5-3 is reported as an ORF; its role is uncertain. The CDR3 length is 18 residues. The V end lost 4 bases, the J end lost 2 bases, and 25 bases lay between the germline ends.

The chain couples TRBV25-1 to TRBJ2-1, with 8 bases matching TRBD2. Trimming at V came to 3 bases and at J to 2 bases, leaving 6 bases not matched to a gene. Germline lookup yields CDR1 MGHDK and CDR2 SYGVNS. This CDR3 is 16 amino acids long. CDR3 residues: CASSDPNGRAYNEQFF. The CDR3 DNA follows: TGTGCCAGCAGTGACCCTAACGGGAGGGCCTACAATGAGCAGTTCTTC.

Concerning this clone: Additional DNA sequences in this sample encode the identical CDR3. CDR3 residues: CASSLYNSPLHF. The CDR3 bases are TGTGCCAGCAGCCTATACAATTCACCCCTCCACTTT. The chain combines TRBV7-2 with TRBJ1-6; D remains unclear. This CDR3 is 12 amino acids long. Germline assignment: CDR1 SGHTA and CDR2 FQGNSA. The V end lost 5 bases, the J end lost 7 bases, and 6 bases lay between the germline ends.